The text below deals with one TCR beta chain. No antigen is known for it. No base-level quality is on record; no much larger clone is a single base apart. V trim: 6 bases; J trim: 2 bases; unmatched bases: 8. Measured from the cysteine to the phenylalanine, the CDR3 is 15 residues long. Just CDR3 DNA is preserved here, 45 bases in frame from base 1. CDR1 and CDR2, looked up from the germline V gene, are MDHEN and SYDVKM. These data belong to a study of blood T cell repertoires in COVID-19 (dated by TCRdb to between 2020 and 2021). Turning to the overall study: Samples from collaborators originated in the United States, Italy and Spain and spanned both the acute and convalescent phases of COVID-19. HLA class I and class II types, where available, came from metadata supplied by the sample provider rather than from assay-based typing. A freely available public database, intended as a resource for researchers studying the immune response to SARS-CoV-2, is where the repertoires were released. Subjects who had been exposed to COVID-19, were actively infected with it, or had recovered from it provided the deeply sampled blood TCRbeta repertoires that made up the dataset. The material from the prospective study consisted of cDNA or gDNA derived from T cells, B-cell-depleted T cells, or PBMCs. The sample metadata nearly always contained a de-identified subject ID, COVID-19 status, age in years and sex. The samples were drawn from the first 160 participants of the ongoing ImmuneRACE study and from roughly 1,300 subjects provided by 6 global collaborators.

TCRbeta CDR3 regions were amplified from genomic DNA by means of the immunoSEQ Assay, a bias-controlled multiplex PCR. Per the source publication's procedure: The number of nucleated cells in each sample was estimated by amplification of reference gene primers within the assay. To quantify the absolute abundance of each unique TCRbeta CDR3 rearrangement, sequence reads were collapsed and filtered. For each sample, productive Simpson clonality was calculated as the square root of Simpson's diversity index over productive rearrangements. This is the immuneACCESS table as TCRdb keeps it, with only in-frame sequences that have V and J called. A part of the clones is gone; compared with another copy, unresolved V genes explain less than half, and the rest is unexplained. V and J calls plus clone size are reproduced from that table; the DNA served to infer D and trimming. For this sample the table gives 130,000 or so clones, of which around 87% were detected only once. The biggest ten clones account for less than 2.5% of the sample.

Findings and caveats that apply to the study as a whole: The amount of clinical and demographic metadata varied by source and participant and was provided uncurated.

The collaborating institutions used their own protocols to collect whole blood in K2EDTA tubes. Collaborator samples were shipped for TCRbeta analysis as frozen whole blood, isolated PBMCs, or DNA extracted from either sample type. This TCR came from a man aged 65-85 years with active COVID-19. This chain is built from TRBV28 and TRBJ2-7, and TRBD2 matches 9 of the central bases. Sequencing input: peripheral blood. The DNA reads TGTGCCAGCAGCCGTGCGGCTAGCGGGACCTACGAGCAGTACTTC. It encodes CASSRAASGTYEQYF.